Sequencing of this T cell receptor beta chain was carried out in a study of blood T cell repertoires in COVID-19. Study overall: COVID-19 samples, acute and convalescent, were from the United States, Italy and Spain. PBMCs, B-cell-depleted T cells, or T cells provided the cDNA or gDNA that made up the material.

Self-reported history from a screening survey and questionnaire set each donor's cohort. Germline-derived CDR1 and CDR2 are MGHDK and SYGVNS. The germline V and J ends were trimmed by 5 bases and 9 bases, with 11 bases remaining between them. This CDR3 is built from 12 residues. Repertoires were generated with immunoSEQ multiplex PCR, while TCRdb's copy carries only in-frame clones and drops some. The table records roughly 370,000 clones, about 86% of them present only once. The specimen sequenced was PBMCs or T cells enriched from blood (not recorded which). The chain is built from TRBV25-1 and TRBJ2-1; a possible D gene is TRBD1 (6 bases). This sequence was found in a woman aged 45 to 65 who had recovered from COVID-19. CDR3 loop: CASSSTGPEQFF. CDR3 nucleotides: TGTGCCAGCAGTTCCACAGGGCCTGAGCAGTTCTTC. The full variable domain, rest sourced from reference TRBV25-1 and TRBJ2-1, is EADIYQTPRYLVIGTGKKITLECSQTMGHDKMYWYQQDPGMELHLIHYSYGVNSTEKGDLSSESTVSRIRTEHFPLTLESARPSHTSQYLCASSSTGPEQFFGPGTRLTVL.